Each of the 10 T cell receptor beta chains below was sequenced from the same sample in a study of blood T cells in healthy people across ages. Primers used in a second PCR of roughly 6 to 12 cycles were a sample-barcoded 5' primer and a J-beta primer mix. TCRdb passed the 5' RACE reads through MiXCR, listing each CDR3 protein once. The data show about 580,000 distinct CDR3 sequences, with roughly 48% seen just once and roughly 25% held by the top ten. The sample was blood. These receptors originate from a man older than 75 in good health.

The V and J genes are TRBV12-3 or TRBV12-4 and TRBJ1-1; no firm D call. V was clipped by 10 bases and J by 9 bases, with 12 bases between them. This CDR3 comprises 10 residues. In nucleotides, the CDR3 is TGTGCCATCCTATCCGAGAAAGCTTTCTTT. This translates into CAILSEKAFF.

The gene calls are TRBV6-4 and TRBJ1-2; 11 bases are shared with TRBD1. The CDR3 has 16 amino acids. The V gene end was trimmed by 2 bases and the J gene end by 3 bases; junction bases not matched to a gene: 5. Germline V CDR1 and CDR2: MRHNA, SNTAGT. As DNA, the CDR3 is TGTGCCAGCAGTGACCATGGACAGGGGGCCTACTATGGCTACACCTTC. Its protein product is CASSDHGQGAYYGYTF.

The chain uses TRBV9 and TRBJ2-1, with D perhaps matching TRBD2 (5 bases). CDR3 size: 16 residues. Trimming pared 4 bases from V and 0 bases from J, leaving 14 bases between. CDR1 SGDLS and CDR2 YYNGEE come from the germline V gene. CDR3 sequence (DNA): TGTGCCAGCAGCACGAGTATCGGGGACTCCTACAATGAGCAGTTCTTC. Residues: CASSTSIGDSYNEQFF.

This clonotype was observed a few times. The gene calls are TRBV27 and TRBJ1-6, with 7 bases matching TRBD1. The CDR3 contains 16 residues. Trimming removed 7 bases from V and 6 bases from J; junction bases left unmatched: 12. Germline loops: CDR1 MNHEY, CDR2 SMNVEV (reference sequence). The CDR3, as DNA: TGTGCCAGCAAGATCCTCCGGGACAGCTTTAATTCACCCCTCCACTTT. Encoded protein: CASKILRDSFNSPLHF.

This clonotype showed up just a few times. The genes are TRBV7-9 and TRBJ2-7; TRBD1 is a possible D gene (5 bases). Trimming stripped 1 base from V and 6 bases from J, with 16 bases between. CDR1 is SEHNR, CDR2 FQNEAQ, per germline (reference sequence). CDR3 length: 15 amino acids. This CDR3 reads CASSLGGQGRAEQYF. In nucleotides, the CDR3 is TGTGCCAGCAGCTTAGGGGGTCAGGGTCGCGCCGAGCAGTACTTC.

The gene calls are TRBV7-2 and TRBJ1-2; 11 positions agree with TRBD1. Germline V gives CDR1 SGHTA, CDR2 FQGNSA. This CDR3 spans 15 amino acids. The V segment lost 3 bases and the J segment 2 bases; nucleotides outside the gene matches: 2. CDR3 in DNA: TGTGCCAGCAGCTTCCGGGACAGGGGGAACTATGGCTACACCTTC. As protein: CASSFRDRGNYGYTF.

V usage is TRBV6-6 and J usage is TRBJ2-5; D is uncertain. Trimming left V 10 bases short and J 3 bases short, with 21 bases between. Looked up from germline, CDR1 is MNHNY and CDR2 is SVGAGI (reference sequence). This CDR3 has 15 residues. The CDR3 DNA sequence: TGTGCCACCATCCAGACTCCCCGCCCCAAAGAGACCCAGTACTTC. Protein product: CATIQTPRPKETQYF.

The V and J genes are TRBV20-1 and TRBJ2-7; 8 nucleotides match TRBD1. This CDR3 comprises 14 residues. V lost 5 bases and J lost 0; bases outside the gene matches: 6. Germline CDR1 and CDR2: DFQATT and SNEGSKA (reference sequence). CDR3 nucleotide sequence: TGCAGTGCTTCGGACAGGGTGAGCTCCTACGAGCAGTACTTC. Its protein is CSASDRVSSYEQYF.

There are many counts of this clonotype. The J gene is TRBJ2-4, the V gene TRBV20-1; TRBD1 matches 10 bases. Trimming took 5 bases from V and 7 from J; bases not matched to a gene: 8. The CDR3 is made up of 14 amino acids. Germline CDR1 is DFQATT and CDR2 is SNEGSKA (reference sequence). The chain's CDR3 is CSAARQGAVNIQYF. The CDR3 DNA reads TGCAGTGCTGCCAGACAGGGGGCGGTTAACATTCAGTACTTC.

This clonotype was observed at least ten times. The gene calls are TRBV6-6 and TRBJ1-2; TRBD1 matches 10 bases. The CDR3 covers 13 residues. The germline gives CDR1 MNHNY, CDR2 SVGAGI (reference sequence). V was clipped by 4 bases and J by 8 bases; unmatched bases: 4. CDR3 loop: CASSSTGGVGYTF. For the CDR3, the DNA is TGTGCCAGCAGTTCGACAGGGGGCGTGGGCTACACCTTC.